These T cell receptor beta chains were read from a single sample in a study of shared clonotypes between healthy human individuals. Using immunoSEQ multiplex PCR, the repertoire was profiled, and TCRdb retains in-frame clones only, with some absent. The sample yields around 330,000 clones, around 67% seen once. Sequencing used memory CD4+ T cells sorted from blood. The receptors here all came from a man aged 30 to 45 in good health. CDR3s include the opening cysteine and the closing phenylalanine or tryptophan. The order of the fields is V gene, D gene, clone size, J gene, CDR3 protein, CDR3 DNA. A D gene is named only where the DNA matches it firmly. Clone size is not always given. Where it is, it says once, few, many or a class for expanded clones.

V gene: TRBV6-5
D gene: .
clone size: few
J gene: TRBJ1-1
CDR3 protein: CASSALIITEAFF
CDR3 DNA: TGTGCCAGCAGCGCCCTCATTATCACTGAAGCTTTCTTT

V gene: TRBV28
D gene: .
clone size: .
J gene: TRBJ2-7
CDR3 protein: CASKGRVREEQYF
CDR3 DNA: TGTGCCTCCAAGGGTAGGGTTAGAGAAGAGCAGTACTTC

V gene: TRBV11-2
D gene: TRBD1
clone size: few
J gene: TRBJ1-1
CDR3 protein: CASSWDRENTEAFF
CDR3 DNA: TGTGCCAGCAGCTGGGACAGGGAGAACACTGAAGCTTTCTTT

V gene: TRBV12-2
D gene: .
clone size: .
J gene: TRBJ2-2
CDR3 protein: CASRLKRGLAGCTGELFF
CDR3 DNA: TGTGCAAGTCGCTTAAAAAGGGGACTGGCAGGCTGCACCGGGGAGCTGTTTTTT

V gene: TRBV5-1
D gene: TRBD2
clone size: .
J gene: TRBJ2-7
CDR3 protein: CASSQTSGSYEQYF
CDR3 DNA: TGCGCCAGCAGCCAAACTAGCGGGTCCTACGAGCAGTACTTC

V gene: TRBV2
D gene: .
clone size: once
J gene: TRBJ2-1
CDR3 protein: CASSDSGSYNEQFF
CDR3 DNA: TGTGCCAGCAGTGATTCAGGGTCCTACAATGAGCAGTTCTTC

V gene: TRBV6-6
D gene: .
clone size: .
J gene: TRBJ2-5
CDR3 protein: CASSYDLGAAQYF
CDR3 DNA: TGTGCCAGCAGTTACGATCTCGGAGCGGCCCAGTACTTC

V gene: TRBV5-6
D gene: .
clone size: .
J gene: TRBJ2-1
CDR3 protein: CASSYNTYNEQFF
CDR3 DNA: TGTGCCAGCAGCTATAATACGTACAATGAGCAGTTCTTC

V gene: TRBV19
D gene: .
clone size: few
J gene: TRBJ2-7
CDR3 protein: CASSSTGTTTGQYF
CDR3 DNA: TGTGCCAGTAGTTCCACCGGGACAACCACTGGGCAGTACTTC

V gene: TRBV30
D gene: .
clone size: .
J gene: TRBJ2-5
CDR3 protein: CAWSNQETQYF
CDR3 DNA: TGTGCCTGGAGTAACCAAGAGACCCAGTACTTC

V gene: TRBV6-6
D gene: .
clone size: .
J gene: TRBJ2-7
CDR3 protein: CASSYSSRVSYEQYF
CDR3 DNA: TGTGCCAGCAGTTACTCAAGCAGGGTCTCCTACGAGCAGTACTTC

V gene: TRBV2
D gene: .
clone size: .
J gene: TRBJ1-2
CDR3 protein: CASSEAQSGYTF
CDR3 DNA: TGTGCCAGCAGTGAAGCGCAGAGTGGCTACACCTTC

V gene: TRBV30
D gene: TRBD2
clone size: .
J gene: TRBJ2-1
CDR3 protein: CAWTIGTSGNNEQFF
CDR3 DNA: TGTGCCTGGACTATCGGGACTAGCGGGAACAATGAGCAGTTCTTC

V gene: TRBV7-2
D gene: TRBD2
clone size: .
J gene: TRBJ2-3
CDR3 protein: CASSPGLAGGPVTQYF
CDR3 DNA: TGTGCCAGCAGCCCGGGACTAGCGGGAGGGCCCGTTACGCAGTATTTT

V gene: TRBV5-1
D gene: .
clone size: .
J gene: TRBJ2-3
CDR3 protein: CASSPGGQANTQYF
CDR3 DNA: TGCGCCAGCAGCCCCGGGGGGCAGGCGAATACGCAGTATTTT

V gene: TRBV30
D gene: TRBD2
clone size: once
J gene: TRBJ2-7
CDR3 protein: CAWSQREEDGLYGHEQYF
CDR3 DNA: TGTGCCTGGAGTCAGCGGGAGGAAGATGGGCTCTACGGGCACGAGCAGTACTTC

V gene: TRBV28
D gene: TRBD1
clone size: .
J gene: TRBJ2-7
CDR3 protein: CASRALYRDSGRQYF
CDR3 DNA: TGTGCCAGCAGAGCCCTCTACCGGGACAGTGGCAGGCAGTACTTC

V gene: TRBV27
D gene: TRBD1
clone size: .
J gene: TRBJ1-1
CDR3 protein: CASSDRDRGPNTEAFF
CDR3 DNA: TGTGCCAGCAGTGACCGGGACAGGGGACCGAACACTGAAGCTTTCTTT

V gene: TRBV6-1
D gene: TRBD1
clone size: .
J gene: TRBJ1-4
CDR3 protein: CASKQTGEFEKLFF
CDR3 DNA: TGTGCCAGCAAACAGACAGGGGAGTTCGAAAAACTGTTTTTT

V gene: TRBV27
D gene: TRBD2
clone size: few
J gene: TRBJ2-3
CDR3 protein: CASSLGTSGDTQYF
CDR3 DNA: TGTGCCAGCAGTTTGGGGACTAGCGGAGATACGCAGTATTTT

V gene: TRBV7-3
D gene: TRBD2
clone size: .
J gene: TRBJ2-1
CDR3 protein: CASSIAGGPTNEQFF
CDR3 DNA: TGTGCCAGCAGCATAGCGGGAGGGCCGACCAATGAGCAGTTCTTC

V gene: TRBV28
D gene: .
clone size: .
J gene: TRBJ1-4
CDR3 protein: CASSPNIPNEKLFF
CDR3 DNA: TGTGCCAGCAGTCCCAATATTCCTAATGAAAAACTGTTTTTT